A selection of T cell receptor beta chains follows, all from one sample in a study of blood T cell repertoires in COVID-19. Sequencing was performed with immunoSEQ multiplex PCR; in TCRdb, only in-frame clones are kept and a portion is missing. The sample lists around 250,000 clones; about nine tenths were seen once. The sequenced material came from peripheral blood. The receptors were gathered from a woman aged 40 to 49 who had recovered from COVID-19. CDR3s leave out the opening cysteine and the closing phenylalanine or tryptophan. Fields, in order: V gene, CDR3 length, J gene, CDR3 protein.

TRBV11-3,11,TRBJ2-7,ASSWRTAYEQY
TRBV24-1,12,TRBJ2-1,ATGDSDSYNEQF
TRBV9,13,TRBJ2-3,ASSGVETPTDTQY
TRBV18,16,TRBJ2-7,ASSPGTGGAGFSYEQY
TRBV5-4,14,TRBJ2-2,ASSASTSGNTGELF
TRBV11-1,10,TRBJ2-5,ASSPALETQY
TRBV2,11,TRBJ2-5,ASIESGLETQY
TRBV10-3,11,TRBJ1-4,AISGGADEKLF
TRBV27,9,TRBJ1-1,ASSQGGEAF
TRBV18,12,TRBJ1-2,ASSFPGQNYGYT
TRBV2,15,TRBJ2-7,ASSVGIPGLAAYEQY
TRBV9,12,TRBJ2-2,ASSVAGGSGELF
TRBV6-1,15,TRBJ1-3,ASSEGKGARSGNTIY